This T cell receptor (beta chain) was recorded in a study of vaccination and CD4 T cells after COVID-19. This clonotype has only a few counts. Its antigen is undetermined. Unmatched junction bases numbered 11, after V lost 6 bases and J lost 0 bases. This CDR3 comprises 17 residues. Germline V gene data show CDR1 as MNHNS and CDR2 as SASEGT. This sample's treatment: approximately 10-day PBMC culture with coronavirus spike peptide pools or control peptides (ViraFEST assay). Investigators obtained the unexposed donor's CD4+ T cells before the COVID-19 pandemic (2011-2018). An Oncomine TCR Beta short-read assay was used to sequence the DNA from cultured CD4+ T cells. Using its own MiXCR run on the PCR reads, TCRdb lists one record per CDR3 protein. The table lists about 3,600 distinct CDR3 sequences, approximately 22% of them singletons, with about 15% in the top ten.

This sequence originates from a human donor in good health. The sequencing input was CD4+ T cells from blood, cultured in vitro. This rearrangement joins TRBV6-1 to TRBJ1-5; 7 bases line up with TRBD1. CDR3 nucleotide sequence: TGTGCCAGCAGAGATTCGGGACAGCCATATAGCAATCAGCCCCAGCATTTT. Protein product: CASRDSGQPYSNQPQHF.